This record covers a single T cell receptor beta chain. Original data processing: Reference gene primer amplification in the assay estimated nucleated cell counts. TCRdb's copy holds only in-frame clones and misses some; the assay was immunoSEQ multiplex PCR. That table supplies the V and J calls and clone size; D and trimming were determined from the DNA. Of 250,000 or so clones detected, 75% to 90% appear once; the ten largest clones hold around 1%. These data belong to a study of blood T cell repertoires in COVID-19. Study overall: PBMCs, B-cell-depleted T cells, or T cells were the source of the cDNA or gDNA that made up the material.

J gave up 4 bases and V 4 bases, and 6 bases lay outside the gene matches. The CDR3 has 15 residues. Germline V gives CDR1 SGHTA, CDR2 FQGNSA. The age range of participants was about 18 to 89 years, with residence in about two dozen US areas. Cohort placement rested on clinical history that participants reported themselves. This TCR was sampled from a man between 50 and 59 years old who had been exposed to COVID-19. The chain is built from TRBV7-2 and TRBJ1-2, with 10 bases aligning to TRBD1. The sample comprised PBMCs or T cells enriched from blood (not recorded which). The CDR3 reads CASSSRDRGLYGYTF. The CDR3, as DNA: TGTGCCAGCAGCTCTAGGGACAGGGGACTCTATGGCTACACCTTC.